This TCR beta chain was found in a study of T cell responses to AZD1222 COVID-19 vaccine. Study findings and constraints: Among vaccine-associated CD4 TCRs, coverage spanned spike, with dominance at 160-218 and 743-854. None of the repertoires were sampled until the peak T cell response had passed. Variant regions that are unmutated are reportedly the target of nearly half of spike-specific TCRs. White British ancestry dominated among donors, who included more females, and clonal diversity was possibly underestimated.

Turning to this clone: Antigen unknown.

There are 14 residues in the CDR3. Between the trimmed V and J ends, which lost 6 bases and 2 bases, there was a span of 11 bases. Per germline, CDR1 SNHLY and CDR2 FYNNEI. TCRdb's copy holds only in-frame clones and misses some; the assay was immunoSEQ multiplex PCR. Of 150,000 or so clones listed, roughly 90% are singletons. The chain joins TRBV2 to TRBJ1-5, with D uncertain. The sample was peripheral blood, taken on day 0 of AZD1222 vaccination. This receptor was identified in an adult in good health. Here the CDR3 reads CASRGSSGNQPQHF. CDR3 nucleotide sequence: TGTGCCAGCAGGGGGAGTTCGGGCAATCAGCCCCAGCATTTT.